The following is a TCR beta chain sequence with its context. This clone was detected a few times. Its antigen is not yet known. Per-nucleotide qualities are absent, and no much larger clonotype sits a single base away. The data derive from a study of STAT5B mutations in CD4+ large granular lymphocyte leukemia (dated by TCRdb to between 2021 and 2024). In the study overall: Among the healthy controls, the CDR3 'QG' motif was associated with a particular HLA allele. The study compared the TCRbeta repertoires of patients with CD4+ T-cell large granular lymphocyte leukemia against those of healthy blood donors. The purity of purified fractions was confirmed by flow cytometry on FACSCanto II or FACSVerse to exceed 95% among lymphocytes.

The healthy controls were around 35 blood donors, and the buffy coats of these donors were supplied by the Finnish Red Cross blood service. All TCR-sequenced material derived from peripheral blood: patient blood samples and healthy donor buffy coats. Peripheral blood mononuclear cells were isolated by Ficoll-Hypaque gradient centrifugation. Magnetic purification was used to isolate CD4+ cells from the buffy coats of the healthy controls. The Gentra Puregene Cell and Tissue kit was used for genomic DNA extraction, and quantification was performed on a Qubit 2.0 fluorometer. The germline V gene provides CDR1 LGHNT and CDR2 FRNRAP. The CDR3 starts with the cysteine, ends with the phenylalanine, and has 16 residues. The DNA shown is the 48-base CDR3, in frame from base 1. V lost 5 bases and J lost 2 bases; the stretch between them is 19 bases long. General conclusions and limits of the study: Compared with healthy CD4+ repertoires, CD4-sorted patient repertoires appeared more clonal, and this difference remained even after the putative leukemic clones were removed. The data were not HLA-matched, and the relatively small sample size could explain the higher clonality seen in CD4+ compared with CD8+ T-LGLL. Main leukemic clonotypes were private to each patient, although 25% to 30% of the main leukemic clonotypes were found at low frequency in the non-leukemic repertoires of other patients. TRBV06-family usage was enriched among the top patient clones (8/27) compared with healthy controls (2/35).

The immunoSEQ assay at survey resolution was applied to genomic DNA for sequencing of TCRbeta rearrangements. The source study handled its data this way. In the TCR sequencing data, the lowest productive clonotype frequency that could be detected was 2.59 x 10-5. Analyses included only productive TCRbeta rearrangements, meaning complete and in-frame sequences. Sample clonality was computed as Simpson clonality in the immunoSEQ Analyzer version 3.0. Clones were grouped by frequency into very rare, small, medium, large (1-20%) or hyperexpanded (>20%) categories. Generation probabilities were estimated with OLGA 1.2.3, V-gene circos plots were made with VDJtools, specificities were looked up in VDJdb, and CDR3 motifs were identified with GLIPH. The table comes from immuneACCESS by way of TCRdb, which keeps in-frame sequences with V and J called. Part of the clones is missing from these tables; in studies checked, under half for an unresolved V gene and the rest for unknown reasons. V and J calls plus clone size are reproduced from that table; the DNA served to infer D and trimming. The sample table lists approximately 40,000 clones, around 85% of them with a count of one. Clones ranked in the top ten supply approximately 0.32% of the sample.

Recombination connected TRBV12-5 to TRBJ2-7; a tentative D match to TRBD2 spans 6 bases. The sequenced sample consisted of CD4+ T cells from blood buffy coats. This receptor was taken from a human donor in good health. The nucleotide sequence reads as follows: TGTGCTAGTGGTCCCAATAGCGGTCGCCGCACCTACGAGCAGTACTTC. Its protein product is CASGPNSGRRTYEQYF.